These 5 T cell receptor beta chains originate from one sample sequenced in a study of shared clonotypes between healthy human individuals. Clones were read by immunoSEQ multiplex PCR, and TCRdb kept only the in-frame ones, dropping some. The sample carries over a million clones, 78% recorded once. Sequencing was done on a sample of memory CD4+ T cells from PBMCs. Subset described: CD45RA-negative fraction. The origin of the receptors is a man between 18 and 29 years old in good health. Some clones in this sample may be carry-over from other donors' samples.

The CDR3 protein is CASSSLNEKLFF. In nucleotides, the CDR3 is TGTGCCAGCAGCTCTCTTAATGAAAAACTGTTTTTT. The chain joins TRBV11-2 to TRBJ1-4; D call uncertain. This CDR3 is 12 amino acids long. The V and J ends lost 4 bases and 4 bases respectively, with 4 bases between them. In germline, CDR1 is SGHAT, CDR2 FQNNGV.

The chain has TRBV7-9 and TRBJ1-1, with D unresolved. Germline CDR1 and CDR2: SEHNR and FQNEAQ (reference sequence). V dropped 1 base and J dropped 3 bases, with 6 bases sitting between them. The CDR3 has 13 amino acids. The CDR3 loop reads CASSLVQYTEAFF. The CDR3 bases are TGTGCCAGCAGCTTAGTTCAGTACACTGAAGCTTTCTTT.

This clone has only a few counts. V and J are TRBV5-6 and TRBJ2-5; 16 positions agree with TRBD2. CDR3 length equals 16 residues. Germline V gives CDR1 SGHDT, CDR2 YYEEEE. Unmatched junction bases numbered 5, after V lost 4 bases and J lost 5 bases. The DNA for the CDR3 is TGTGCCAGCAGCGGGACTAGCGGGAGGGTGAGGGAGACCCAGTACTTC. Its translation is CASSGTSGRVRETQYF.

V gene TRBV14 combines with J gene TRBJ2-2; 7 positions agree with TRBD1. Germline values: CDR1 SGHDN, CDR2 FVKESK. The CDR3 is made up of 15 amino acids. J lost 7 bases, V lost 4 bases, and 9 bases had no gene match. The CDR3 here is CASSPHRTGIGELFF. The CDR3 bases are TGTGCCAGCAGCCCGCACAGGACAGGAATCGGGGAGCTGTTTTTT.

V is TRBV2 and J is TRBJ2-7; the D call may be TRBD1 or TRBD2 (5 bases each). CDR1 SNHLY and CDR2 FYNNEI come from the germline V gene. The germline V and J ends were trimmed by 8 bases and 7 bases, with 24 bases remaining between them. This CDR3 contains 15 residues. The DNA of the CDR3 is TGTGCCAGCGCCCCAGCACGGGGCGGGCTAGCAGAGCAGTACTTC. It is translated as CASAPARGGLAEQYF.